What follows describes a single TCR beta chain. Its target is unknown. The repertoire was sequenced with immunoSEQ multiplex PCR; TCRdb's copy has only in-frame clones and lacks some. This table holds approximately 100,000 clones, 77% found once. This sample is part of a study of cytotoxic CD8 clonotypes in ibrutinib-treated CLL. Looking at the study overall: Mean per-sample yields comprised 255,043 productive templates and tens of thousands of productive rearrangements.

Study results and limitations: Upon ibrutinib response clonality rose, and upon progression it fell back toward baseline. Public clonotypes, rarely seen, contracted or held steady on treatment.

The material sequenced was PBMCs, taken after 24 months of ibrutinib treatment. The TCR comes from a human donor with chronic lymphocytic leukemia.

CDR3 coding DNA: TGTGCCAGCAGCTTGAACCCAGATACGCAGTATTTT. It codes for CASSLNPDTQYF. The chain links TRBV5-8 to TRBJ2-3; D gene unclear. Trimming removed 1 base at V and 4 bases at J, with 4 bases between. This CDR3 spans 12 amino acids. In germline, CDR1 is SGHTS, CDR2 YDEGEE.